Included here is one T cell receptor beta chain sequence, with context. V lost 0 bases to trimming and J lost 9 bases, with 12 bases between them. CDR1 is MNHEY and CDR2 is SVGAGI in the germline V gene. This CDR3 has 13 amino acids. Clinical histories supplied by participants themselves formed the basis of cohort assignment. Participants classified as exposed had met a COVID-19 case within 2 weeks before study entry. The sample comes from a study of blood T cell repertoires in COVID-19. Study information: Donors in the United States, Italy and Spain gave samples during acute or convalescent COVID-19.

Profiled with immunoSEQ multiplex PCR; TCRdb holds only in-frame clones, not every one. The repertoire consists of a few hundred thousand clones, with about 88% occurring once and the leading ten covering about 6.9%. This TCR was recovered from a woman in her 50s who had been exposed to COVID-19. Sequencing used PBMCs or T cells enriched from blood (not recorded which). V gene TRBV6-5 combines with J gene TRBJ2-7; possible D gene TRBD2, 5 bases. The CDR3 is CASSYSPYSGQYF. Here the CDR3 DNA reads TGTGCCAGCAGTTACTCCCCCTACAGCGGGCAGTACTTC.